One and the same sample provided the 22 T cell receptor beta chains below, sequenced in a study of T cell responses to AZD1222 COVID-19 vaccine. TCRdb's copy holds only in-frame clones and misses some; the assay was immunoSEQ multiplex PCR. The top ten clones hold around 0.9% of a sample with 150,000 to 200,000 clones, more than 85% of them seen once. The sequencing here drew on peripheral blood, taken on day 0 of AZD1222 vaccination. The source is an adult in good health.

The chain couples TRBV3-1 (or the pseudogene TRBV3-2) to TRBJ1-3, with 9 bases identical to TRBD1. This CDR3 contains 15 residues. V was clipped by 4 bases and J by 2 bases; unmatched bases: 3. CDR1 and CDR2 (germline): LGHDT, YNNKEL (reference sequence). CDR3 DNA sequence: TGTGCCAGCAGCCCGTGGACAGGGGCTGGAAACACCATATATTTT. Translated: CASSPWTGAGNTIYF.

V usage is TRBV7-3 and J usage is TRBJ2-1, with 12 bases matching TRBD2. Germline CDR1 reads SGHTA; CDR2 reads FQGTGA. This CDR3 comprises 15 residues. V dropped 5 bases and J dropped 5; count of bases not matched to a gene: 4. The CDR3 is CASSKLAGGDNEQFF. CDR3 nucleotides: TGTGCCAGCAGCAAACTAGCGGGGGGCGACAATGAGCAGTTCTTC.

With regard to this clone: Other DNA sequences in the sample encode the same CDR3. V is TRBV6-1 and J is TRBJ1-2; no reliable D call. Between the trimmed V and J ends, which lost 3 bases and 1 base, there was a span of 6 bases. CDR1 is MNHNS and CDR2 is SASEGT in the germline V gene. The CDR3 spans 13 residues. The CDR3 nucleotides read TGTGCCAGCAGTGAGGCGGGTAACTATGGCTACACCTTC. Encoded protein: CASSEAGNYGYTF.

V and J are TRBV6-2 or TRBV6-3 and TRBJ1-5, with D possibly TRBD1 on 6 matching bases. This CDR3 spans 16 amino acids. The germline V and J ends were trimmed by 3 bases and 4 bases, with 16 bases remaining between them. CDR1 is MNHEY and CDR2 is SVGEGT in the germline V gene. CDR3 nucleotide sequence: TGTGCCAGCAGTTATAGTGTTGACAGGCGTAATCAGCCCCAGCATTTT. Encoded protein: CASSYSVDRRNQPQHF.

This chain links TRBV7-2 with TRBJ2-2, with 10 nucleotides matching TRBD2. The CDR3 has 16 residues. The ends lost 1 base at V and 6 bases at J; junction bases unmatched: 5. Germline-derived CDR1 and CDR2 are SGHTA and FQGNSA. CDR3 coding DNA: TGTGCCAGCAGCTTAGGAATAGCGGGGGGACCCGGGGAGCTGTTTTTT. Its translation: CASSLGIAGGPGELFF.

The V gene is TRBV2, the J gene TRBJ2-3; D is perhaps TRBD1 (5 bases). Germline V gives CDR1 SNHLY, CDR2 FYNNEI. The CDR3 is made up of 12 amino acids. The V and J ends lost 6 bases and 4 bases respectively, with 8 bases between them. CDR3 nucleotides: TGTGCCAGCAGAGGGGTTGCAGATACGCAGTATTTT. It codes for CASRGVADTQYF.

This chain uses TRBV12-3 or TRBV12-4 with TRBJ2-3; D remains unclear. The V end lost 3 bases, the J end lost 1 base, and 5 bases lay between the germline ends. CDR3 length: 13 amino acids. CDR3 in DNA: TGTGCCAGCAGTTTGGTTGGCACAGATACGCAGTATTTT. It is translated as CASSLVGTDTQYF.

This chain joins TRBV11-2 and TRBJ1-1, with D unresolved. Germline-derived CDR1 and CDR2 are SGHAT and FQNNGV. V lost 0 bases to trimming and J lost 11 bases, with 16 bases between them. CDR3 length equals 14 residues. CDR3 coding DNA: TGTGCCAGCAGCTTAGATCTAAACAGCCCGGGGGCTTTCTTT. Translated, it gives CASSLDLNSPGAFF.

The chain combines TRBV11-3 with TRBJ2-5, with TRBD2 matching 7 bases. V dropped 2 bases and J dropped 0; count of bases not matched to a gene: 18. The CDR3 length is 20 residues. Germline values: CDR1 SGHNT, CDR2 YENEEA. The CDR3 DNA follows: TGTGCCAGCAGCTTATTTCCCTTCTCCCCCCTACTAGCGTACCAAGAGACCCAGTACTTC. It is translated as CASSLFPFSPLLAYQETQYF.

The V gene is TRBV2, the J gene TRBJ2-3; either TRBD1 or TRBD2 may supply D (6 bases each). V lost 5 bases and J 3 bases, leaving 9 bases between the germline ends. The CDR3 length is 13 residues. The germline V gene encodes CDR1 SNHLY and CDR2 FYNNEI. The CDR3 sequence: CASSRGETDTQYF. The DNA for the CDR3 is TGTGCCAGCAGTAGGGGGGAGACAGATACGCAGTATTTT.

CDR3 amino acids: CASSLGDRGAEKLFF. The CDR3 DNA follows: TGTGCCAGCTCACTGGGGGACAGGGGCGCGGAGAAACTGTTTTTT. The chain couples TRBV18 to TRBJ1-4; 10 bases align to TRBD1. The CDR3 runs to 15 residues. V gave up 4 bases and J gave up 11 bases; unmatched junction bases: 10. CDR1 and CDR2 from the germline V gene are KGHSH and LQKENI.

This chain links TRBV3-1 (or the pseudogene TRBV3-2) with TRBJ2-5, with 11 bases fitting TRBD2. CDR1 and CDR2 (germline): LGHDT, YNNKEL (reference sequence). There are 16 residues in the CDR3. J was trimmed by 3 bases and V by 3 bases; bases with no gene match: 6. The CDR3 reads CASSQVAGGRKETQYF. The CDR3 DNA is TGTGCCAGCAGCCAGGTAGCGGGGGGGAGAAAAGAGACCCAGTACTTC.

V gene TRBV2 combines with J gene TRBJ2-7; no reliable D call. There are 12 residues in the CDR3. V lost 8 bases to trimming and J lost 2 bases, with 10 bases between them. Germline CDR1 is SNHLY and CDR2 is FYNNEI. CDR3 sequence (DNA): TGTGCCAGCCGGGCCTCCCCCTACGAGCAGTACTTC. Residues: CASRASPYEQYF.

This chain links TRBV27 with TRBJ2-6; D perhaps matches TRBD1 (6 bases). The V and J ends lost 6 bases and 3 bases respectively, with 12 bases between them. There are 15 residues in the CDR3. Looked up from germline, CDR1 is MNHEY and CDR2 is SMNVEV (reference sequence). The CDR3 protein is CASSIWGRGANVLTF. The CDR3 region has the DNA TGTGCCAGCAGCATTTGGGGGCGTGGGGCCAACGTCCTGACTTTC. The variable domain in full, completed from reference TRBV27 and TRBJ2-6, reads EAQVTQNPRYLITVTGKKLTVTCSQNMNHEYMSWYRQDPGLGLRQIYYSMNVEVTDKGDVPEGYKVSRKEKRNFPLILESPSPNQTSLYFCASSIWGRGANVLTFGAGSRLTVL.

The V call is TRBV13, the J call TRBJ2-7; TRBD2 matches at 11 bases. J was trimmed by 4 bases and V by 1 base; bases with no gene match: 6. Germline CDR1 PRHDT, CDR2 FYEKMQ (reference sequence). CDR3 size: 16 residues. In DNA, the CDR3 is TGTGCCAGCAGCTTAGTATTAGCGGGGGGGCGATACGAGCAGTACTTC. Its protein is CASSLVLAGGRYEQYF. Full variable domain (outside the CDR3, taken from reference TRBV13 and TRBJ2-7): AAGVIQSPRHLIKEKRETATLKCYPIPRHDTVYWYQQGPGQDPQFLISFYEKMQSDKGSIPDRFSAQQFSDYHSELNMSSLELGDSALYFCASSLVLAGGRYEQYFGPGTRLTVT.

This chain connects TRBV12-5 to TRBJ1-2; possibly TRBD1 for D (5 bases). The CDR3 is 14 residues long. Trimming left V 3 bases short and J 6 bases short, with 14 bases between. Looked up from germline, CDR1 is LGHNT and CDR2 is FRNRAP. The CDR3 is CASGLRGVEDGYTF. The DNA for the CDR3 is TGTGCTAGTGGTTTACGGGGGGTAGAGGATGGCTACACCTTC.

The chain links TRBV4-3 to TRBJ2-7, with 10 positions matching TRBD1. CDR1 LGHNA and CDR2 YSLEER come from the germline V gene. CDR3 length: 13 residues. V gave up 4 bases and J gave up 6 bases; unmatched junction bases: 3. The CDR3 region has the DNA TGCGCCAGCAGCCGAGGGGACAGGGGCGAGCAGTACTTC. Amino acids: CASSRGDRGEQYF.

V and J are TRBV21-1 and TRBJ2-1; the DNA was not used to check the table's D call, TRBD2. TRBV21-1 represents a pseudogene. The CDR3 length is 15 residues. CDR3 in DNA: TGTGCCAGCACCGTTGCCGTGAGCTCCTACAATGAGCAGTTCTTC. It encodes CASTVAVSSYNEQFF.

Written as DNA, the CDR3 is TGTGCCAGCAGCTTAGACAGTCTAAAGTACGAGCAGTACTTC. It codes for CASSLDSLKYEQYF. V is TRBV7-8 and J is TRBJ2-7; D remains ambiguous. Germline CDR1 and CDR2: SGHVS and FQNEAQ. Trimming removed 1 base from V and 4 bases from J, with 11 bases in between. The CDR3 loop spans 14 amino acids.

J is TRBJ2-3 and V is TRBV3-1 (or the pseudogene TRBV3-2), with 11 bases matching TRBD2. Germline CDR1 and CDR2: LGHDT and YNNKEL (reference sequence). This CDR3 contains 16 residues. Unmatched junction bases numbered 8, after V lost 5 bases and J lost 4 bases. The CDR3 DNA is TGTGCCAGCAGCAAATTAGCGGGGGGGCCGGCAGATACGCAGTATTTT. As protein: CASSKLAGGPADTQYF.

V usage is TRBV7-9 and J usage is TRBJ1-4; 11 bases align to TRBD1. V was clipped by 5 bases and J by 0 bases; unmatched bases: 11. Germline V gene lookup returns CDR1 SEHNR and CDR2 FQNEAQ (reference sequence). This CDR3 is built from 19 residues. The CDR3 DNA is TGTGCCAGCAGCCTAGGGTGGACAGGGGGCATTGCAACTAATGAAAAACTGTTTTTT. It translates to CASSLGWTGGIATNEKLFF.

This sequence joins TRBV28 and TRBJ1-1; D is unclear. This CDR3 region has 14 residues. CDR1 is MDHEN and CDR2 is SYDVKM in the germline V gene. V was pared by 3 bases and J by 1 base, with 9 bases between. CDR3 loop: CASSLVVRNTEAFF. CDR3 sequence (DNA): TGTGCCAGCAGTTTGGTTGTGAGGAACACTGAAGCTTTCTTT. Complete variable domain (other parts from reference TRBV28 and TRBJ1-1): DVKVTQSSRYLVKRTGEKVFLECVQDMDHENMFWYRQDPGLGLRLIYFSYDVKMKEKGDIPEGYSVSREKKERFSLILESASTNQTSMYLCASSLVVRNTEAFFGQGTRLTVV.